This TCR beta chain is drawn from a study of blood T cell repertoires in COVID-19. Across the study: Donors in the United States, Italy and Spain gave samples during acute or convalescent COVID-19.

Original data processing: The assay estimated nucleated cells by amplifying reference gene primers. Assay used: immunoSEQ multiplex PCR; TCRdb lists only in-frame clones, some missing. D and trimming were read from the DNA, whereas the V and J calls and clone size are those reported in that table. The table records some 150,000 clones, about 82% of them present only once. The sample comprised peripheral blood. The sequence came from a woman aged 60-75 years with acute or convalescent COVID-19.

The CDR3 is CASSFSLGTAYEQYF. CDR3 in DNA: TGTGCCAGCAGCTTTTCTCTAGGGACAGCCTACGAGCAGTACTTC. The chain joins TRBV13 to TRBJ2-7, with 7 bases that match TRBD1. Trimming removed 3 bases from V and 2 bases from J; junction bases left unmatched: 7. The CDR3 runs to 15 residues. Looked up from germline, CDR1 is PRHDT and CDR2 is FYEKMQ (reference sequence).